These T cell receptor beta chains were read from a single sample in a study of spatial heterogeneity in lung cancer. TCRdb called the 5' RACE reads again in MiXCR, with one record for every CDR3 protein. In the table there are over 15,000 distinct CDR3 sequences, roughly 6.5% of which are singletons. The sample in question was PBMCs, obtained at follow-up. The receptor set was obtained from a male donor with early-stage non-small cell lung cancer. CDR3s include the opening cysteine and the closing phenylalanine or tryptophan. The D gene is left open where the match is weak. Only some rows state a clone size, as once, few, many or a class for expanded clones.

NA	many	TRBJ2-6	TRBV5-1	TGCGCCAGCAGCTTGCCAGGAAGCTCTGGGGCCAACGTCCTGACTTTC	CASSLPGSSGANVLTF
TRBD2	many	TRBJ2-2	TRBV6-5	TGTGCCAGCAGTTTGTATGCCGGGACTAGCGGGAGGGCCGCTCCCACAGCCGGGGAGCTGTTTTTT	CASSLYAGTSGRAAPTAGELFF
NA	few	TRBJ1-1	TRBV7-2	TGTGCCAGCAGCTATGGCCCCAGGGGAGGGACTGAAGCTTTCTTT	CASSYGPRGGTEAFF
TRBD1	many	TRBJ2-7	TRBV20-1	TGCAGTGCTTCAACAGGGGGAAACTCCTACGAGCAGTACTTC	CSASTGGNSYEQYF
NA	many	TRBJ2-7	TRBV5-6	TGTGCCAGCAGCACCAGGGTTGCATCCTACGAGCAGTACTTC	CASSTRVASYEQYF
NA	many	TRBJ2-2	TRBV25-1	TGTGCCAGCAGTGCGAACAGGAGGCGGAACACCGGGGAGCTGTTTTTT	CASSANRRRNTGELFF
NA	NA	TRBJ2-7	TRBV18	TGTGCCAGCTCATCCCGACCGATACCATACGAGCAGTACTTC	CASSSRPIPYEQYF
NA	few	TRBJ1-2	TRBV6-5	TGTGCCAGCAGTCCCGGGGGTGGCTACACCTTC	CASSPGGGYTF
TRBD2	many	TRBJ2-1	TRBV12-5	TGTGCTAGTGGTTTGTCCCCCCAGAGCGGGGTAGCCTACAATGAGCAGTTCTTC	CASGLSPQSGVAYNEQFF
TRBD1	many	TRBJ2-6	TRBV11-2	TGTGCCAGCAGCTCACAGGGGGCTGGGGCCAACGTCCTGACTTTC	CASSSQGAGANVLTF
NA	few	TRBJ2-5	TRBV12-3/TRBV12-4	TGTGCCAGCAGCCTACAGCGAGAGACCCAGTACTTC	CASSLQRETQYF
NA	many	TRBJ2-4	TRBV18	TGTGCCAGCTCACCCGAGGGGAACATTCAGTACTTC	CASSPEGNIQYF
TRBD2	many	TRBJ2-7	TRBV4-2	TGTGCCAGCAGCCAAGGGGGGGGACTAGTGAGGCACGAGCAGTACTTC	CASSQGGGLVRHEQYF